A selection of T cell receptor beta chains follows, all from one sample in a study of Graves' ophthalmopathy and Graves' hyperthyroidism. TCRdb processed the multiplex PCR reads anew with MiXCR; each CDR3 protein has one entry. The table includes over a million distinct CDR3 sequences, less than 45% detected once. The sequenced sample consisted of peripheral blood or thyroid tissue (not recorded which). The receptors stem from an adult man with Graves' hyperthyroidism. Both conserved end residues are part of each CDR3. A D gene is named only where the DNA matches it firmly. The size entry is marked missing in some rows and otherwise reads once, few, many or a size class.

>NA|TRBV7-9|NA|TRBJ2-5
TGTGCCAGCAGCGGGAACAGGGGGGGAGAGACCCAGTACTTC
CASSGNRGGETQYF
>TRBD1|TRBV24-1|many|TRBJ1-1
TGTGCCACCAGTGTGGCAGGGGGGGCTGAAGCTTTCTTT
CATSVAGGAEAFF
>NA|TRBV7-2|NA|TRBJ2-2
TGTGCCAGCAGAGGGGGGGGATTCGGGGAGCTGTTTTTT
CASRGGGFGELFF
>NA|TRBV20-1|many|TRBJ1-1
TGCAGTGCTAGGATCCCAAATGAGGCTGGTGAAGCTTTCTTT
CSARIPNEAGEAFF
>NA|TRBV4-3|NA|TRBJ2-7
TGCGCCAGCAGGAACCCAGCCTACGAGCAGTACTTC
CASRNPAYEQYF
>NA|TRBV15|once|TRBJ1-2
TGTGCCACCAGCAGAGTTGGGGGGGTCGGCTACACCTTC
CATSRVGGVGYTF
>TRBD1|TRBV7-2|many|TRBJ1-1
TGTGCCAGCAGCTTTGGGACAGGGATTTTGGTCACTGAAGCTTTCTTT
CASSFGTGILVTEAFF
>NA|TRBV12-3/TRBV12-4|few|TRBJ2-7
TGTGCCAGCAGTTTGAGGGAGCAGAGTTCCTACGAGCAGTACTTC
CASSLREQSSYEQYF
>NA|TRBV25-1|NA|TRBJ2-7
TGTGCCAGCAGTTACTCGATCGGTAATCTGGTCTACGAGCAGTACTTC
CASSYSIGNLVYEQYF
>NA|TRBV20-1|many|TRBJ2-7
TGCAGTGCACGAACCCGGAACAGAAACTACGAGCAGTACTTC
CSARTRNRNYEQYF
>TRBD1|TRBV13|few|TRBJ2-5
TGTGCCAGCAGCTTACGACAGGGGTTTGATCAAGAGACCCAGTACTTC
CASSLRQGFDQETQYF
>NA|TRBV6-5|many|TRBJ1-6
TGTGCCAGCGGGACGGCATCCTATAATTCACCCCTCCACTTT
CASGTASYNSPLHF
>NA|TRBV15|NA|TRBJ1-1
TGTGCCACCAGCTCGCCGGGGGGGGGGAACACTGAAGCTTTCTTT
CATSSPGGGNTEAFF
>NA|TRBV10-3|many|TRBJ2-7
TGTGCCATCAGTGGAACTTTATCCTACGAGCAGTACTTC
CAISGTLSYEQYF
>NA|TRBV19|many|TRBJ1-1
TGTGCCAGTACCAACCGGGGGGGCACTGAAGCTTTCTTT
CASTNRGGTEAFF
>TRBD1|TRBV6-5|NA|TRBJ1-2
TGTGCCAACAGGCGTACAGGGGGCGAGGGTGGCTACACCTTC
CANRRTGGEGGYTF
>NA|TRBV9|many|TRBJ2-5
TGTGCCAGCAGCGTAGGCACGGGAGAAGAGACCCAGTACTTC
CASSVGTGEETQYF
>TRBD1|TRBV5-1|NA|TRBJ1-2
TGCGCCAGCAGTTTTCAGGGGGCGGATTATGGCTACACCTTC
CASSFQGADYGYTF
>NA|TRBV19|many|TRBJ2-7
TGTGCCAGTAGTATCCTCGGCAAGACCTACGAGCAGTACTTC
CASSILGKTYEQYF
>NA|TRBV25-1|NA|TRBJ2-6
TGTGCCAGCAGTTTCAGGCAGGCCAGCTCTGGGGCCAACGTCCTGACTTTC
CASSFRQASSGANVLTF
>NA|TRBV4-1|many|TRBJ1-4
TGCGCCAGCAGCCAACGAGGGTTAGCTAATGAAAAACTGTTTTTT
CASSQRGLANEKLFF
>NA|TRBV29-1|few|TRBJ1-3
TGCAGCGCGAAACAGGGTGCTGGAAACACCATATATTTT
CSAKQGAGNTIYF
>TRBD1|TRBV10-3|NA|TRBJ1-1
TGTGCCATCAGTGATGAAGACAGGGGAGGAACTGAAGCTTTCTTT
CAISDEDRGGTEAFF
>TRBD1|TRBV7-3|once|TRBJ2-2
TGTGCCAGCAGCTTACGTTACGAAACAGGGGCGGTACGGACCGGGGAGCTGTTTTTT
CASSLRYETGAVRTGELFF
>NA|TRBV12-3/TRBV12-4|NA|TRBJ1-5
TGTGCCAGCAGCATCAGGGAAGGCAATCAGCCCCAGCATTTT
CASSIREGNQPQHF
>TRBD1|TRBV2|NA|TRBJ1-1
TGTGCCAGCAATCCACAGGGGACAGGGTCTGAAGCTTTCTTT
CASNPQGTGSEAFF
>NA|TRBV6-5|few|TRBJ2-2
TGTGCCAGCAGCCGCAACCCGGGCACCGGGGAGCTGTTTTTT
CASSRNPGTGELFF
>NA|TRBV12-3/TRBV12-4|many|TRBJ1-2
TGTGCCAGCAGTTCGTTGGGGGCGCCGAACTATGGCTACACCTTC
CASSSLGAPNYGYTF